This TCR beta chain was identified in a study of blood T cell repertoires in COVID-19. The CDR3 loop spans 14 amino acids. V shed 9 bases and J 6 bases; nucleotides not matched to a gene: 8. CDR1 LNHNV and CDR2 YYDKDF come from the germline V gene (reference sequence). In the original analysis: Using reference gene primer amplification, nucleated cell counts were estimated. Data came from immunoSEQ multiplex PCR; TCRdb stores just in-frame clones and leaves some out. V and J calls and clone size come straight from that table; D and trimming were deduced from the DNA. The data contain fewer than 350,000 clones, 70% to 90% of them singletons. This clone came up once.

The chain links TRBV15 to TRBJ1-6, with 7 bases fitting TRBD1. The clonotype originates from a woman in her thirties who had recovered from COVID-19. The material sequenced was peripheral blood. CDR3 DNA sequence: TGTGCCACAAGAGGGACAGCGATTAATTCACCCCTCCACTTT. As protein: CATRGTAINSPLHF.